Each of the 13 T cell receptor beta chains below was sequenced from the same sample in a study of PD-1 blockade in classical Hodgkin lymphoma. Sequencing was performed with immunoSEQ multiplex PCR; in TCRdb, only in-frame clones are kept and a portion is missing. Of 30,000 to 35,000 clones listed, over 75% are singletons. Each patient experienced a relapse that followed autologous stem cell transplantation, and brentuximab vedotin exposure varied. The CD4+ T cells used were purified from thawed PBMCs through magnetic negative selection. The sample in question was CD4+ T cells from blood, obtained at baseline. The receptors here all came from a human donor with classical Hodgkin lymphoma.

A few counts support this clone. The chain combines TRBV4-1 with TRBJ1-5; D ambiguous. The ends were cut back, 1 base at V and 5 bases at J, with 3 bases in the middle. Germline values: CDR1 MGHRA, CDR2 YSYEKL. The CDR3 contains 12 residues. CDR3 in amino acids: CASSQVDQPQHF. The CDR3 bases are TGCGCCAGCAGCCAAGTTGATCAGCCCCAGCATTTT.

This clone was counted only a few times. The chain joins TRBV27 to TRBJ2-1; D is unclear. CDR1 and CDR2 (germline): MNHEY, SMNVEV (reference sequence). Trimming removed 2 bases at V and 6 bases at J, with 11 bases between. This CDR3 is 14 amino acids long. CDR3 protein: CASSLSGHANEQFF. The CDR3 DNA reads as TGTGCCAGCAGTTTAAGTGGGCATGCCAATGAGCAGTTCTTC.

This clone has just one count. The V and J genes are TRBV28 and TRBJ2-1; perhaps TRBD2 as D (5 bases). V shed 3 bases and J shed 7 bases, with 10 bases lying between them. This CDR3 region has 13 residues. Germline V gene lookup returns CDR1 MDHEN and CDR2 SYDVKM. The CDR3 reads CASSFLGGNEQFF. The CDR3 DNA reads as TGTGCCAGCAGTTTTTTAGGAGGTAATGAGCAGTTCTTC.

The chain carries TRBV12-5 and TRBJ2-1; D perhaps matches TRBD1 (6 bases). The V end was cut by 6 bases, the J end by 2 bases, with 11 bases between. CDR1 is LGHNT, CDR2 FRNRAP, per germline. CDR3 size: 14 residues. CDR3 in DNA: TGTGCTAGTGGACCAGGGGCTACCTACAATGAGCAGTTCTTC. Its protein is CASGPGATYNEQFF.

The chain has TRBV27 and TRBJ2-7; 9 bases line up with TRBD1. The V gene end was trimmed by 8 bases and the J gene end by 5 bases; junction bases not matched to a gene: 7. The CDR3 is 13 amino acids. Germline V gene lookup returns CDR1 MNHEY and CDR2 SMNVEV (reference sequence). The CDR3 loop is CASRGTGLNEQYF. DNA for the CDR3: TGTGCCAGCCGCGGGACAGGGCTGAACGAGCAGTACTTC.

The V call is TRBV5-1, the J call TRBJ2-2; TRBD2 agrees at 11 bases. In germline, CDR1 is SGHRS, CDR2 YFSETQ. CDR3 length equals 14 residues. With V trimmed by 7 bases and J by 6 bases, 5 bases remained unmatched. The CDR3 coding sequence is TGCGCCAGCTTTGGACTAGCGGGCTCCGGGGAGCTGTTTTTT. Protein sequence: CASFGLAGSGELFF.

This clone was seen more than once but under ten times. The chain uses TRBV6-1 and TRBJ1-2, with TRBD1 matching over 9 bases. Per germline, CDR1 MNHNS and CDR2 SASEGT. V dropped 1 base and J dropped 5; count of bases not matched to a gene: 2. This CDR3 is built from 14 residues. CDR3 residues: CASSEGQGVYGYTF. The CDR3 nucleotides read TGTGCCAGCAGTGAAGGACAGGGGGTATATGGCTACACCTTC.

The rearrangement joins TRBV19 to TRBJ2-7; no clear D. V lost 3 bases and J 5 bases, leaving 11 bases between the germline ends. The CDR3 covers 13 residues. In germline, CDR1 is LNHDA, CDR2 SQIVND (reference sequence). The CDR3 is CASSMDHGHEQYF. CDR3 DNA: TGTGCCAGTAGTATGGACCATGGGCACGAGCAGTACTTC.

The gene calls are TRBV7-9 and TRBJ2-5; TRBD1 agrees at 9 bases. The junction had 4 bases not matched to a gene; V was cut back by 3 bases and J by 2 bases. This CDR3 has 15 residues. Germline CDR1 SEHNR, CDR2 FQNEAQ (reference sequence). CDR3 in amino acids: CASSLDGQGQETQYF. In nucleotides, the CDR3 is TGTGCCAGCAGCTTGGACGGACAGGGGCAAGAGACCCAGTACTTC. The whole variable domain, filled in from reference TRBV7-9 and TRBJ2-5, reads DTGVSQNPRHKITKRGQNVTFRCDPISEHNRLYWYRQTLGQGPEFLTYFQNEAQLEKSRLLSDRFSAERPKGSFSTLEIQRTEQGDSAMYLCASSLDGQGQETQYFGPGTRLLVL.

This chain links TRBV30 with TRBJ1-1; D may be TRBD1 (6 bases). This CDR3 has 13 residues. Germline CDR1 is GTSNPN and CDR2 is SVGIG (reference sequence). With 3 bases removed from V and 0 bases from J, the gap between germline ends came to 8 bases. The CDR3 DNA is TGTGCCTGGAGCCGACAGGTGAACACTGAAGCTTTCTTT. Encoded protein: CAWSRQVNTEAFF.

The chain employs TRBV11-2 and TRBJ1-3, with D unresolved. The CDR3 totals 16 residues. Per germline, CDR1 SGHAT and CDR2 FQNNGV. V was clipped by 4 bases and J by 0 bases, with 13 bases between them. CDR3: CASSWPRTDSGNTIYF. In nucleotides, the CDR3 is TGTGCCAGCAGCTGGCCGAGGACGGACTCTGGAAACACCATATATTTT.

The chain carries TRBV9 and TRBJ1-3; D remains unclear. In germline, CDR1 is SGDLS, CDR2 YYNGEE. V was cut by 3 bases and J by 0 bases, with 4 bases left in between. CDR3 length: 13 amino acids. CDR3 DNA sequence: TGTGCCAGCAGCGGCCACTCTGGAAACACCATATATTTT. Protein sequence: CASSGHSGNTIYF.

DNA for the CDR3: TGTGCCAGCTCACCATCGACCAACTCCTACGAGCAGTACTTC. Translated: CASSPSTNSYEQYF. The chain is built from TRBV18 and TRBJ2-7; no firm D call. The V gene's germline CDR1 is KGHSH and CDR2 LQKENI. The length of the CDR3 is 14 residues. V shed 2 bases and J shed 0 bases, with 8 bases lying between them.